A single sample gave rise to the 8 T cell receptor beta chains below, sequenced in a study of CD8+ T cells in alopecia areata. TCR sequencing used cDNA made by reverse transcription of extracted RNA. Libraries were prepared by immunoSEQ multiplex PCR; TCRdb keeps only in-frame clonotypes and omits some of them. The table includes approximately 210,000 clones, 50% to 60% detected once. Stated treatment: oral pan-JAK inhibitor, 5-10 mg twice daily. This material consisted of CD4+ T cells sorted from blood, taken at week 4, from a patient treated with tofacitinib. The receptors shown here come from a human donor with alopecia areata.

The chain recombines TRBV30 with TRBJ1-1; maybe TRBD1 (5 bases). There are 12 residues in the CDR3. Trimming shortened V by 4 bases and J by 6 bases, and 12 bases separated the two germline ends. Germline V lookup: CDR1 GTSNPN, CDR2 SVGIG (reference sequence). CDR3 nucleotide sequence: TGTGCCTGGATGAGAGGGGAATCTGAAGCTTTCTTT. Its protein product is CAWMRGESEAFF.

The chain employs TRBV4-1 and TRBJ1-5; unclear D gene. The CDR3 consists of 13 residues. Germline-derived CDR1 and CDR2 are MGHRA and YSYEKL. Between the trimmed V and J ends, which lost 3 bases and 5 bases, there was a span of 8 bases. As DNA, the CDR3 is TGCGCCAGCAGCCATTCTCAACATCAGCCCCAGCATTTT. It encodes CASSHSQHQPQHF.

This clone was detected only a few times. CDR3 region: CASRERTGNTDTQYF. The CDR3, as DNA: TGTGCCAGCAGAGAGAGGACAGGGAACACAGATACGCAGTATTTT. The chain links TRBV28 to TRBJ2-3; the match to TRBD1 covers 8 bases. The CDR3 has 15 amino acids. Germline-derived CDR1 and CDR2 are MDHEN and SYDVKM. The V and J ends lost 6 bases and 2 bases, in that order; junction bases with no gene match: 7.

This rearrangement joins TRBV4-2 to TRBJ2-3; possible D gene TRBD1, 5 bases. The CDR3 extends over 15 amino acids. The germline V and J ends were trimmed by 1 base and 2 bases, with 10 bases remaining between them. The germline V gene encodes CDR1 LGHNA and CDR2 YNFKEQ. As DNA, the CDR3 is TGTGCCAGCAGCCAAGGGTCTGGGGCCACAGATACGCAGTATTTT. Protein product: CASSQGSGATDTQYF.

The chain carries TRBV27 and TRBJ2-3, with D maybe TRBD2 (6 bases). Trimming took 6 bases from V and 2 from J, leaving 9 bases between them. From germline, CDR1 is MNHEY and CDR2 SMNVEV (reference sequence). This CDR3 region has 13 residues. The CDR3 sequence is CASRDYNTDTQYF. The CDR3 nucleotides are TGTGCCAGCAGGGACTATAACACAGATACGCAGTATTTT.

This clone was recorded a few times. The chain couples TRBV15 to TRBJ1-1; TRBD1 agrees at 9 bases. The CDR3 spans 16 residues. Losses at the gene ends were 1 base for V and 6 bases for J; bases not matched to a gene: 9. Germline CDR1 is LNHNV and CDR2 is YYDKDF (reference sequence). CDR3 in DNA: TGTGCCACCAGCAGAGTACAGGGGGCGCGAGGGCCTGAAGCTTTCTTT. Translated, it gives CATSRVQGARGPEAFF.

This chain joins TRBV14 and TRBJ2-5; D remains unclear. From germline, CDR1 is SGHDN and CDR2 FVKESK. This CDR3 spans 13 amino acids. Trimming removed 4 bases at V and 5 bases at J, with 11 bases between. CDR3 in amino acids: CASSLRLGETQYF. The CDR3, as DNA: TGTGCCAGCAGCCTCCGACTGGGGGAGACCCAGTACTTC.

This rearrangement joins TRBV13 to TRBJ1-5; D perhaps matches TRBD1 (5 bases). There are 14 residues in the CDR3. CDR1 PRHDT and CDR2 FYEKMQ come from the germline V gene (reference sequence). The V end lost 3 bases, the J end lost 3 bases, and 9 bases lay between the germline ends. The CDR3 spells CASSFGGDNQPQHF. CDR3 DNA: TGTGCCAGCAGCTTCGGGGGAGACAATCAGCCCCAGCATTTT.